This TCR beta chain stems from a study of cytomegalovirus exposure and HLA in healthy donors. This clone has a handful of counts. Its antigen is unknown. Vbeta (60) and Jbeta (13) primers were used in the PCR. Repertoires were generated with immunoSEQ multiplex PCR, while TCRdb's copy carries only in-frame clones and drops some. Of approximately 150,000 clones in the sample, about three quarters were seen once. Study results and caveats: Most sequenced TCRs were rare (though some public TCRs occurred in many donors). After further analysis at a later stage, 15,000 to 20,000 TCR beta sequences were associated with HLA alleles at 0.05 false discovery rate.

The clonotype comes from a man aged 18-30 years in good health and CMV-seropositive. The material sequenced was PBMCs.

CDR3 residues: CASRRLAGGDTQYF. CDR3 DNA: TGTGCCAGCCGAAGACTAGCGGGGGGAGATACGCAGTATTTT. The genes are TRBV2 and TRBJ2-3, with TRBD2 matching over 13 bases. The CDR3 is made up of 14 amino acids. V was pared by 8 bases and J by 5 bases, with 4 bases of the junction left unmatched. The germline V gene encodes CDR1 SNHLY and CDR2 FYNNEI.